The present TCR beta chain was sequenced within a study of T-cell reconstitution after alpha-beta-depleted transplantation in children. Study-level points and caveats: Surviving thymic progenitors and recipient T cells were the source of high TCRbeta diversity at day 60 in some patients. In patients about two months after transplant, alpha-beta T cells reportedly arose from several hundred expanded graft clones. Diversity and T-cell counts at one year after transplant derived mostly from new T cells.

About this clonotype itself: Its matching antigen is unknown.

V dropped 4 bases and J dropped 4; count of bases not matched to a gene: 4. The germline CDR1 and CDR2 sequences are SGHVS and FQNEAQ. The CDR3 consists of 14 residues. Unique molecular identifiers featured in how the TCRbeta library was prepared. TCRdb ran MiXCR on the PCR reads and lists one entry per CDR3 protein. The table lists about 580,000 distinct CDR3 sequences, roughly 24% of them singletons. This sequence joins TRBV7-8 and TRBJ2-7; 10 bases fit TRBD2. The receptor's source is a boy younger than two who had a stem cell transplant for acute myeloid leukemia, so the T cells may come from the graft donor. Source: PBMCs, mostly from graft donor cells, taken 360 days after TCRalphabeta/CD19-depleted stem cell transplant. In DNA, the CDR3 is TGTGCCAGCAGCTATCTAGCGGGGGCTTACGAGCAGTACGTC. It translates to CASSYLAGAYEQYV.